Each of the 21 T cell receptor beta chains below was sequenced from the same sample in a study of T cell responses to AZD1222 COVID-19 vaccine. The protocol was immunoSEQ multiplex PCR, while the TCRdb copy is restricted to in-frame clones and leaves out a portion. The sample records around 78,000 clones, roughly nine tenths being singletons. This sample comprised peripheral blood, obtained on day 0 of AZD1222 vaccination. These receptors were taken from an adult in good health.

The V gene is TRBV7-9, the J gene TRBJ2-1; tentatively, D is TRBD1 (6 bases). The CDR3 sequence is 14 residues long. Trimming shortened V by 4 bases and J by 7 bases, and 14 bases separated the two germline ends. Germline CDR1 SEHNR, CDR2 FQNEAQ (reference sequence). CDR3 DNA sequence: TGTGCCAGCAGCTCCCGGCAACAGGGAAATGAGCAGTTCTTC. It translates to CASSSRQQGNEQFF.

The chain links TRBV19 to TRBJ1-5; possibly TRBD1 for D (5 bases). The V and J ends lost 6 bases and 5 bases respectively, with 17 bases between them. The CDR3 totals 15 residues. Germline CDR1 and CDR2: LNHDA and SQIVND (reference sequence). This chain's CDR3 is CASRGPEDVYQPQHF. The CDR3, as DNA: TGTGCCAGTAGGGGGCCGGAGGATGTGTATCAGCCCCAGCATTTT.

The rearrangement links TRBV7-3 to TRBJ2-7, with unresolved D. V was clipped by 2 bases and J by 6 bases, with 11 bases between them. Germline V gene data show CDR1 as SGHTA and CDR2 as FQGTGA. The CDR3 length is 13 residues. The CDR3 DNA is TGTGCCAGCAGCTTATCCTACACTGGCGAGCAGTACTTC. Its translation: CASSLSYTGEQYF.

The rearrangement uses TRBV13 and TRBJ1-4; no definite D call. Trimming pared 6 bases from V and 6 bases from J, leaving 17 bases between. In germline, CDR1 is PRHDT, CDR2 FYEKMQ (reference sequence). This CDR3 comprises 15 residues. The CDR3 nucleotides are TGTGCCAGCAGACCAGCTGGACGGCTCGATGAAAAACTGTTTTTT. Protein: CASRPAGRLDEKLFF.

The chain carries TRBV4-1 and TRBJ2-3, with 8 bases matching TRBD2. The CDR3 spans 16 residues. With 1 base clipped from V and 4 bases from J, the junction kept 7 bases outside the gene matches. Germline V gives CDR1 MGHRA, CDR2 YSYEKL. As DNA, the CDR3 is TGCGCCAGCAGCCAAGGCAAGCGGGGGTTCGCAGATACGCAGTATTTT. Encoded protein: CASSQGKRGFADTQYF.

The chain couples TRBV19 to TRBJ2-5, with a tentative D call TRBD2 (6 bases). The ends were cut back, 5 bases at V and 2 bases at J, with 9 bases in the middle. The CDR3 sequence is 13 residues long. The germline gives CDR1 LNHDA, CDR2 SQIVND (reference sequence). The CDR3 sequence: CASSEGGQETQYF. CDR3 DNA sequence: TGTGCCAGTAGTGAAGGAGGGCAAGAGACCCAGTACTTC. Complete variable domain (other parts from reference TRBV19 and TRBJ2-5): DGGITQSPKYLFRKEGQNVTLSCEQNLNHDAMYWYRQDPGQGLRLIYYSQIVNDFQKGDIAEGYSVSREKKESFPLTVTSAQKNPTAFYLCASSEGGQETQYFGPGTRLLVL.

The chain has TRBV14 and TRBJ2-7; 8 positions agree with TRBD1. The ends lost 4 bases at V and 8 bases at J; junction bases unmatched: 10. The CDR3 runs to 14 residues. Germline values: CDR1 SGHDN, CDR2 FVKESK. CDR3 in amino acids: CASSPGGITSQQYF. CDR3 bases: TGTGCCAGCAGCCCAGGGGGCATAACGTCCCAGCAGTACTTC. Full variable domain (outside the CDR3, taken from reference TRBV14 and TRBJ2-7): EAGVTQFPSHSVIEKGQTVTLRCDPISGHDNLYWYRRVMGKEIKFLLHFVKESKQDESGMPNNRFLAERTGGTYSTLKVQPAELEDSGVYFCASSPGGITSQQYFGPGTRLTVT.

CDR3 protein: CASSSTAAGGNNEQFF. CDR3 coding DNA: TGTGCCAGCAGCTCCACCGCAGCGGGGGGGAACAATGAGCAGTTCTTC. This chain connects TRBV7-3 to TRBJ2-1; TRBD2 matches 10 bases. CDR3 length: 16 amino acids. V was clipped by 4 bases and J by 5 bases; unmatched bases: 8. Germline V gives CDR1 SGHTA, CDR2 FQGTGA.

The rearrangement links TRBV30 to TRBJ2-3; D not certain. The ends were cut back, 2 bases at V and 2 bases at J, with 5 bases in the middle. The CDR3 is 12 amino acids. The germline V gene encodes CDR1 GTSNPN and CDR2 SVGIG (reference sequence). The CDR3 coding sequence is TGTGCCTGGAGTCTAGACACAGATACGCAGTATTTT. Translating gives CAWSLDTDTQYF.

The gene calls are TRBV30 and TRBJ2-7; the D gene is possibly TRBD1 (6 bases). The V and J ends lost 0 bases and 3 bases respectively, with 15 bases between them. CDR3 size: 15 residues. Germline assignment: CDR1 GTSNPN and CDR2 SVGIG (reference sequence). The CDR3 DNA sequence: TGTGCCTGGAGTGTCCTGGACAGCCTCCACTACGAGCAGTACTTC. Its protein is CAWSVLDSLHYEQYF.

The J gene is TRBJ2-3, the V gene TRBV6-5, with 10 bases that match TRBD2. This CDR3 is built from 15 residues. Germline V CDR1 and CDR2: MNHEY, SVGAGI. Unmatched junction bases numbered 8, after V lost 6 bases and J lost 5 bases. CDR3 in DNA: TGTGCCAGCAGATCAGCTAGCGGGAGCGAAGATACGCAGTATTTT. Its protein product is CASRSASGSEDTQYF.

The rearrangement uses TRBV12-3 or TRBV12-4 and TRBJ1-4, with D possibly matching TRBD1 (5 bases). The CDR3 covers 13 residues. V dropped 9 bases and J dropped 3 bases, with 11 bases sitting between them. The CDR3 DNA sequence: TGTGCCAGTATGCAGGGCGCTAATGAAAAACTGTTTTTT. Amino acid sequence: CASMQGANEKLFF.

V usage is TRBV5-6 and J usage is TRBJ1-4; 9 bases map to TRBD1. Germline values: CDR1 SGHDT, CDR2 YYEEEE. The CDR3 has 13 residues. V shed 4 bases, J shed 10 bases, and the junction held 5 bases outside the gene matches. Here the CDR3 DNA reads TGTGCCAGCAGCCGGACAGGGGTGGGAAAACTGTTTTTT. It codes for CASSRTGVGKLFF.

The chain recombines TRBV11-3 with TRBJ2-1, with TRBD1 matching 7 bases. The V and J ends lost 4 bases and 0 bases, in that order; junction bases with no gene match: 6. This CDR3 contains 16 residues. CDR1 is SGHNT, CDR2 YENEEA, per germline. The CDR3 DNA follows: TGTGCCAGCAGCTCCCCACAGGGGTTCTCCTACAATGAGCAGTTCTTC. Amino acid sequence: CASSSPQGFSYNEQFF.

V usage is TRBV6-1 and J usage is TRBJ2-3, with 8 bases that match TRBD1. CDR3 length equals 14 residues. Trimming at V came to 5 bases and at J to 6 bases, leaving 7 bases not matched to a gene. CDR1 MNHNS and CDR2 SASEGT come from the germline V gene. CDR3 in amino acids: CASSIQGATDTQYF. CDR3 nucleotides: TGTGCCAGCAGTATCCAGGGGGCGACCGATACGCAGTATTTT.

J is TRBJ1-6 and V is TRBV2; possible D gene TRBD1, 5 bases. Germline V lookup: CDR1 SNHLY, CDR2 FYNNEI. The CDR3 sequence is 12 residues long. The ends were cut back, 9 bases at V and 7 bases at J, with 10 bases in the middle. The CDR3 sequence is CARRGPNSPLHF. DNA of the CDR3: TGTGCCAGGAGGGGCCCCAATTCACCCCTCCACTTT.

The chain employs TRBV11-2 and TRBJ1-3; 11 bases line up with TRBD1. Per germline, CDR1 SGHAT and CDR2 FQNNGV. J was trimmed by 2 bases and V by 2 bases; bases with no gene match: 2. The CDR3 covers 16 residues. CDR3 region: CASSLQDRGPGNTIYF. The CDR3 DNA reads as TGTGCCAGCAGCTTACAGGACAGGGGGCCTGGAAACACCATATATTTT.

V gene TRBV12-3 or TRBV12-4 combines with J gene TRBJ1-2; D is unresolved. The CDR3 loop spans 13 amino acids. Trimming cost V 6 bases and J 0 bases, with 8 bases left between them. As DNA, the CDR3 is TGTGCCAGCAGCTACACAGCTAACTATGGCTACACCTTC. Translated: CASSYTANYGYTF.

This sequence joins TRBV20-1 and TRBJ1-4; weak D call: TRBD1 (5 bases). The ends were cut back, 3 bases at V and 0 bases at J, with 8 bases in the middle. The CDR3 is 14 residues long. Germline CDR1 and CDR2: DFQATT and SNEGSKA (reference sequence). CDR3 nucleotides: TGCAGTGCTAGTCTGGGGGCAACTAATGAAAAACTGTTTTTT. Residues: CSASLGATNEKLFF.

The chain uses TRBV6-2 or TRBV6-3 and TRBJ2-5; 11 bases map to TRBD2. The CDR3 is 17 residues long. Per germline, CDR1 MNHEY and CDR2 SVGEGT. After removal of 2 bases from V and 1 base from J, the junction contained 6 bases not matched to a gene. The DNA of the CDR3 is TGTGCCAGCAGTTACGTCCTAGCGGGAGGCACCCAAGAGACCCAGTACTTC. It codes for CASSYVLAGGTQETQYF.

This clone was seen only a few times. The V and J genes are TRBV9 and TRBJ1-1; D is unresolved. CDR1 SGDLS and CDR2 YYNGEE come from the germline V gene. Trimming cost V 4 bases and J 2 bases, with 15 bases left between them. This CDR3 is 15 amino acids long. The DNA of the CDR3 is TGTGCCAGCAGCCCCTGGACCGGATTTAACACTGAAGCTTTCTTT. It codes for CASSPWTGFNTEAFF.